This T cell receptor beta chain appears in the sequencing data of a study of OX40 agonist ivuxolimab in advanced cancers. Study at large: Of the participants, 35% to 50% had some prior anti-PD-1, anti-PD-L1 or anti-CTLA-4 therapy, which was allowed. Whole-study findings and limits: Dosing at 0.1 to 3.0 mg/kg was accompanied by clonal expansion of CD4+ and CD8+ blood T cells by week 6. The study found that CD8+ T cells averaged more expanded clones than CD4+.

In the case of this clone: The target antigen is unknown.

Clones were read by immunoSEQ multiplex PCR, and TCRdb kept only the in-frame ones, dropping some. The data contain some 28,000 clones, approximately 83% of them seen just once; the ten biggest clones take up 25% to 35%. The CDR3 spans 13 residues. CDR1 is SQVTM and CDR2 is ANQGSEA in the germline V gene. V shed 6 bases and J 5 bases; nucleotides not matched to a gene: 9. The specimen was CD4+ or CD8+ T cells sorted from blood, collected in a trial of the OX40 agonist ivuxolimab. The chain couples TRBV29-1 to TRBJ2-7; 8 bases match TRBD1. The sequence was collected from an adult with an advanced solid tumor such as melanoma, head and neck, liver or kidney cancer. CDR3 residues: CSVGSRGPDEQYF. The DNA for the CDR3 is TGCAGCGTCGGGAGCAGGGGGCCGGACGAGCAGTACTTC.